This T cell receptor (beta chain) was captured by sequencing in a study of blood T cell repertoires in COVID-19. As originally analysed: For nucleated cells, counts were estimated from reference gene primer amplification. Clones were read by immunoSEQ multiplex PCR, and TCRdb kept only the in-frame ones, dropping some. V and J calls and clone size follow that table, whereas D and trimming were derived from the DNA. The sample yields about 260,000 clones, about 90% seen once. The germline V gene encodes CDR1 SNHLY and CDR2 FYNNEI. Trimming cost V 3 bases and J 2 bases; bases outside gene matches: 15. CDR3 length: 19 amino acids.

The chain couples TRBV2 to TRBJ2-1; 8 positions match TRBD2. This receptor was taken from a woman aged 40-49 years with acute or convalescent COVID-19. Sequenced input: peripheral blood. The CDR3 loop reads CASSDPWAVAGTTYNEQFF. CDR3 DNA: TGTGCCAGCAGTGACCCCTGGGCGGTAGCGGGGACTACCTACAATGAGCAGTTCTTC.